This T cell receptor (beta chain) was recorded in a study of blood T cell repertoires in COVID-19. In germline, CDR1 is SGHDT, CDR2 YYEEEE. The CDR3 has 17 amino acids. V dropped 2 bases and J dropped 2; count of bases not matched to a gene: 7. Original processing notes: Amplification from reference gene primers served as the basis for estimated nucleated cell counts. The protocol was immunoSEQ multiplex PCR, while the TCRdb copy is restricted to in-frame clones and leaves out a portion. From that table come the V and J calls and clone size; the DNA was used to work out D and trimming. The profile shows 110,000 or so clones, about 87% of them singletons.

This receptor was taken from a human donor in a cohort sampled during active COVID-19. What was sequenced was peripheral blood. V gene TRBV5-6 combines with J gene TRBJ2-5, with 12 bases that match TRBD2. Written as DNA, the CDR3 is TGTGCCAGCAGCTTCCGACTAGCGGGAGTAGAACAAGAGACCCAGTACTTC. This translates into CASSFRLAGVEQETQYF.